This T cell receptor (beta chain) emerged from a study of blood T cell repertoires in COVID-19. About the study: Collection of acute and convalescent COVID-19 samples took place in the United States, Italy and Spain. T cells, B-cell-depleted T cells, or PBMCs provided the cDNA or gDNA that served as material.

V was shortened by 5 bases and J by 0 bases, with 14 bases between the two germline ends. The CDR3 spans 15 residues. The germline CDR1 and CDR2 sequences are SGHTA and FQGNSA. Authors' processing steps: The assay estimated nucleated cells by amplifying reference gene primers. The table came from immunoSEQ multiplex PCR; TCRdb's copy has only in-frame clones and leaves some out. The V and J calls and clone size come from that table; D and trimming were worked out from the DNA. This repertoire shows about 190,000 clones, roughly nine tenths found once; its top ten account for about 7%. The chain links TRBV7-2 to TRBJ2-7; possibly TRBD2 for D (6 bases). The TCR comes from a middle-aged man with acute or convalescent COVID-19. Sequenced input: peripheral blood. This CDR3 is CASSKQAGSSYEQYF. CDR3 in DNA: TGTGCCAGCAGCAAGCAAGCCGGGAGCTCCTACGAGCAGTACTTC.